The clone carrying this T cell receptor (beta chain) was detected only a few times. Losses at the gene ends were 0 bases for V and 6 bases for J; bases not matched to a gene: 5. The CDR3 has 14 residues. Germline values: CDR1 GTSNPN, CDR2 SVGIG (reference sequence). This specimen belongs to a study of radiotherapy plus CTLA-4 blockade in lung cancer. The data were produced by immunoSEQ multiplex PCR, yet TCRdb's version contains in-frame clones alone and is incomplete. The table lists approximately 80,000 clones, approximately 73% of them singletons. Source: peripheral blood, taken from a patient treated with radiotherapy plus ipilimumab. The sequence was collected from a human donor with non-small cell lung cancer whose response to radiotherapy plus ipilimumab could not be evaluated. The chain uses TRBV30 and TRBJ2-3, with 8 bases fitting TRBD2. CDR3 in DNA: TGTGCCTGGAGTGTCGGACTAGCTTCCGATACGCAGTATTTT. Protein: CAWSVGLASDTQYF.